Presented here are 23 T cell receptor beta chains from one specimen sequenced in a study of blood T cells in healthy people across ages. Alongside a J-beta primer mix, a sample-barcoded 5' primer served in a second PCR lasting about 7 to 11 cycles. TCRdb reprocessed the 5' RACE reads with MiXCR, giving one entry per CDR3 protein. Of approximately 1,700,000 distinct CDR3 sequences listed, approximately 39% are singletons. Sequenced input: blood. The receptors derive from a human donor in good health.

The V and J genes are TRBV15 and TRBJ2-7; D unclear. V was pared by 0 bases and J by 3 bases, with 6 bases between. CDR1 LNHNV and CDR2 YYDKDF come from the germline V gene (reference sequence). The CDR3 totals 13 residues. Here the CDR3 DNA reads TGTGCCACCAGCAGAGATTTATACTACGAGCAGTACTTC. As protein: CATSRDLYYEQYF.

V and J are TRBV7-9 and TRBJ1-5; 10 bases align to TRBD1. Germline CDR1 SEHNR, CDR2 FQNEAQ (reference sequence). The CDR3 covers 18 residues. V trimming: 6 bases; J trimming: 7 bases; junction bases outside the gene matches: 18. CDR3 coding DNA: TGTGCCAGCAGTAGAGCGACAGGGGGCGGATTGAACGACCAGCCCCAGCATTTT. As protein: CASSRATGGGLNDQPQHF.

This chain links TRBV3-1 with TRBJ1-2, with D uncertain. The germline V gene encodes CDR1 LGHDT and CDR2 YNNKEL (reference sequence). Trimming left V 2 bases short and J 7 bases short, with 14 bases between. This CDR3 has 14 residues. In DNA form, the CDR3 reads TGTGCCAGCAGCCAATCCCTACTAGGTGGTGGCTACACCTTC. The encoded protein is CASSQSLLGGGYTF.

The V gene is TRBV12-5, the J gene TRBJ2-4, with TRBD1 identical over 9 bases. CDR3 length equals 14 residues. Germline V lookup: CDR1 LGHNT, CDR2 FRNRAP. V dropped 4 bases and J dropped 13; count of bases not matched to a gene: 11. DNA of the CDR3: TGTGCTAGTGGTTGGGGACAGGGACCAGGGGTGCAGTACTTC. Its translation: CASGWGQGPGVQYF. Filled out from reference TRBV12-5 and TRBJ2-4, the complete variable domain reads DARVTQTPRHKVTEMGQEVTMRCQPILGHNTVFWYRQTMMQGLELLAYFRNRAPLDDSGMPKDRFSAEMPDATLATLKIQPSEPRDSAVYFCASGWGQGPGVQYFGAGTRLSVL.

This clonotype occurred many times. The V gene is TRBV20-1, the J gene TRBJ2-6; no reliable D call. Per germline, CDR1 DFQATT and CDR2 SNEGSKA (reference sequence). V gave up 5 bases and J gave up 1 base, with 6 bases separating them. This CDR3 contains 13 residues. CDR3 nucleotide sequence: TGCAGTGCTCACGGATCTGGGGCCAACGTCCTGACTTTC. Protein sequence: CSAHGSGANVLTF.

This clonotype has only a few counts. The chain links TRBV13 to TRBJ1-1; a weak D match, TRBD1 (6 bases). From germline, CDR1 is PRHDT and CDR2 FYEKMQ (reference sequence). There are 14 residues in the CDR3. The V end lost 1 base, the J end lost 6 bases, and 12 bases lay between the germline ends. The CDR3 reads CASSLEAGASEAFF. CDR3 in DNA: TGTGCCAGCAGCTTAGAGGCGGGGGCGTCTGAAGCTTTCTTT.

The gene calls are TRBV27 and TRBJ2-1, with D possibly being TRBD1 (5 bases). The V end lost 5 bases, the J end lost 1 base, and 12 bases lay between the germline ends. Germline V gene data show CDR1 as MNHEY and CDR2 as SMNVEV (reference sequence). CDR3 length equals 15 residues. CDR3 sequence: CASSPDSQSYNEQFF. CDR3 DNA sequence: TGTGCCAGCAGTCCCGACAGTCAGTCCTACAATGAGCAGTTCTTC.

J is TRBJ2-1 and V is TRBV6-2 or TRBV6-3, with 9 bases matching TRBD1. There are 15 residues in the CDR3. The trim removed 6 bases at V and 9 bases at J, leaving 12 bases unmatched. Germline V CDR1 and CDR2: MNHEY, SVGEGT. CDR3 in DNA: TGTGCCAGCAGCCCTTCGGGACAGGGTGTAACTGAGCAGTTCTTC. This encodes CASSPSGQGVTEQFF.

The gene calls are TRBV29-1 and TRBJ2-3; possibly TRBD1 or TRBD2 for D (5 bases each). Germline-derived CDR1 and CDR2 are SQVTM and ANQGSEA. The V gene lost 6 bases and the J gene lost 3 bases, with 16 bases spanning the gap. There are 14 residues in the CDR3. The CDR3 protein is CSVNSGAETDTQYF. In DNA, the CDR3 is TGCAGCGTCAATTCCGGGGCTGAGACAGATACGCAGTATTTT.

The count of this clonotype is one. One junction end does not reproduce the germline sequence, and a read error may be involved. Here the CDR3 DNA reads TGTGCCAACAGCCCCGAGACAGACTCCGGCTACACCTTC. It is translated as CANSPETDSGYTF. V gene TRBV7-9 combines with J gene TRBJ1-2; D is perhaps TRBD1 (5 bases). The germline gives CDR1 SEHNR, CDR2 FQNEAQ (reference sequence). This CDR3 comprises 13 residues.

For this clonotype: A far larger clone is one nucleotide away, so this likely arose from a read error. The chain recombines TRBV28 with TRBJ2-7, with D hard to call. Trimming took off 3 bases at V and 4 bases at J, with 4 bases between the two ends. The CDR3 is 11 residues long. Germline V gene lookup returns CDR1 MDHEN and CDR2 SYDVKM. The CDR3 spells CASSFMYEQYF. In DNA form, the CDR3 reads TGTGCCAGCAGTTTTATGTACGAGCAGTACTTC.

The chain employs TRBV4-1 and TRBJ1-2, with 7 bases that match TRBD1. V was pared by 4 bases and J by 4 bases, with 9 bases of the junction left unmatched. The germline CDR1 and CDR2 sequences are MGHRA and YSYEKL. CDR3 length: 15 amino acids. The DNA for the CDR3 is TGCGCCAGCAGCCCAGGGGGGGGCTTTGGCTATGGCTACACCTTC. Protein product: CASSPGGGFGYGYTF.

CDR3 DNA: TGTGCCAGCGGTAGGGACAGGGTTGGCACCGGGGAGCTGTTTTTT. This encodes CASGRDRVGTGELFF. The chain combines TRBV2 with TRBJ2-2, with 9 bases matching TRBD1. The CDR3 totals 15 residues. V lost 8 bases to trimming and J lost 4 bases; unmatched junction nucleotides: 8. Germline V gives CDR1 SNHLY, CDR2 FYNNEI. The full variable domain, with the rest looked up from reference TRBV2 and TRBJ2-2, is EPEVTQTPSHQVTQMGQEVILRCVPISNHLYFYWYRQILGQKVEFLVSFYNNEISEKSEIFDDQFSVERPDGSNFTLKIRSTKLEDSAMYFCASGRDRVGTGELFFGEGSRLTVL.

The chain links TRBV2 to TRBJ2-3, with TRBD1 matching over 8 bases. The germline V gene encodes CDR1 SNHLY and CDR2 FYNNEI. Unmatched junction bases numbered 5, after V lost 6 bases and J lost 3 bases. The CDR3 contains 14 residues. In DNA form, the CDR3 reads TGTGCCAGCAGGGCCAGGGGGCTGACAGATACGCAGTATTTT. This sequence encodes CASRARGLTDTQYF.

The J gene is TRBJ2-3, the V gene TRBV20-1; D possibly corresponds to TRBD1 (5 bases). Trimming stripped 3 bases from V and 1 base from J, with 11 bases between. This CDR3 has 14 residues. The germline CDR1 and CDR2 sequences are DFQATT and SNEGSKA (reference sequence). In DNA form, the CDR3 reads TGCAGTGCTAGGGCGGACATCGGCACAGATACGCAGTATTTT. Translation: CSARADIGTDTQYF.

This clonotype turned up a few times. This chain links TRBV28 with TRBJ1-2, with 9 bases fitting TRBD1. Germline-derived CDR1 and CDR2 are MDHEN and SYDVKM. The CDR3 extends over 14 amino acids. The V segment lost 5 bases and the J segment 8 bases; nucleotides outside the gene matches: 9. The CDR3 DNA follows: TGTGCCAGCAGTGATCCGGGACAGGGAGAGGGCTACACCTTC. Translating it yields CASSDPGQGEGYTF.

This rearrangement joins TRBV10-3 to TRBJ2-6; perhaps TRBD1 as D (5 bases). This CDR3 has 14 amino acids. Germline V CDR1 and CDR2: ENHRY, SYGVKD. With 6 bases removed from V and 2 bases from J, the gap between germline ends came to 8 bases. CDR3 protein: CAIRLGPGANVLTF. CDR3 DNA: TGTGCCATCAGGTTGGGGCCTGGGGCCAACGTCCTGACTTTC.

This clonotype was seen a handful of times. The chain combines TRBV4-1 with TRBJ2-3; TRBD2 aligns across 8 bases. The CDR3 covers 15 residues. Germline V gene lookup returns CDR1 MGHRA and CDR2 YSYEKL. Trimming removed 4 bases from V and 2 bases from J; junction bases left unmatched: 5. The chain's CDR3 is CASSPVAGFTDTQYF. In nucleotides, the CDR3 is TGCGCCAGCAGCCCAGTAGCGGGGTTCACAGATACGCAGTATTTT.

This clonotype has a handful of counts. The CDR3 sequence: CASSPRKSSYNSPLHF. CDR3 DNA sequence: TGTGCCAGCAGCCCCCGGAAGAGCTCCTATAATTCACCCCTCCACTTT. The chain combines TRBV13 with TRBJ1-6, with D uncertain. V lost 5 bases to trimming and J lost 0 bases, with 11 bases between them. The CDR3 has 16 amino acids. Per the germline V gene, CDR1 is PRHDT and CDR2 is FYEKMQ (reference sequence).

The V call is TRBV6-2 or TRBV6-3, the J call TRBJ1-1; D perhaps matches TRBD1 (6 bases). V was trimmed by 7 bases and J by 2 bases, leaving 14 bases between them. The CDR3 covers 14 residues. CDR1 is MNHEY, CDR2 SVGEGT, per germline. CDR3 protein: CASTAGVVNTEAFF. In DNA, the CDR3 is TGTGCCAGCACCGCAGGGGTCGTTAACACTGAAGCTTTCTTT.

This clonotype was seen only a few times. The chain couples TRBV7-9 to TRBJ1-5; D remains unclear. Germline values: CDR1 SEHNR, CDR2 FQNEAQ (reference sequence). The CDR3 extends over 16 amino acids. Trimming removed 1 base at V and 2 bases at J, with 12 bases between. As DNA, the CDR3 is TGTGCCAGCAGCTTAGGATTCGGTTCGGGCAATCAGCCCCAGCATTTT. Residues: CASSLGFGSGNQPQHF. The whole variable domain, filled in from reference TRBV7-9 and TRBJ1-5, reads DTGVSQNPRHKITKRGQNVTFRCDPISEHNRLYWYRQTLGQGPEFLTYFQNEAQLEKSRLLSDRFSAERPKGSFSTLEIQRTEQGDSAMYLCASSLGFGSGNQPQHFGDGTRLSIL.

This chain connects TRBV7-6 to TRBJ2-1, with D possibly being TRBD1 (5 bases). The CDR3 covers 14 residues. CDR1 is SGHVS, CDR2 FNYEAQ, per germline. The V and J ends lost 5 bases and 8 bases respectively, with 16 bases between them. In nucleotides, the CDR3 is TGTGCCAGCAGCCCAGGGCTGGCGTTTTATGAGCAGTTCTTC. Its protein is CASSPGLAFYEQFF.

This chain joins TRBV6-6 and TRBJ1-2; no definite D call. The CDR3 spans 14 residues. Germline V gives CDR1 MNHNY, CDR2 SVGAGI (reference sequence). Deletions cut 3 bases from V and 7 bases from J, with 15 bases between. The CDR3 DNA is TGTGCCAGCAGTTATGTACGGACCGACTGTGGCTACACCTTC. Amino acids: CASSYVRTDCGYTF.